Reported below is one T cell receptor beta chain. No cognate antigen has been identified for it. No qualities accompany the bases; no much larger clone lies one base away. Each collaborating institution followed its own protocols to collect whole blood in K2EDTA tubes. For TCRbeta analysis, collaborator samples were shipped as frozen whole blood, as isolated PBMCs, or as DNA extracted from either sample type. TCRbeta CDR3 regions were amplified from genomic DNA by means of the immunoSEQ Assay, a bias-controlled multiplex PCR. As for the authors' bioinformatics: The number of nucleated cells in each sample was estimated from the amplification of reference gene primers within the assay. Sequence reads were collapsed and filtered to measure the absolute abundance of every unique TCRbeta CDR3 rearrangement. Productive Simpson clonality was computed per sample as the square root of Simpson's diversity index over productive rearrangements. This is the immuneACCESS table as TCRdb keeps it, with only in-frame sequences that have V and J called. A part of the clones is gone; compared with another copy, unresolved V genes explain less than half, and the rest is unexplained. Clonal size and the V and J genes are those of that table, whereas D and trimming came from the DNA. Across this sample there are approximately 120,000 clones, with around four fifths seen only once. The ten most abundant clones make up roughly 25% of the sample.

The data derive from a study of blood T cell repertoires in COVID-19 (dated by TCRdb to 2020 to 2021). For the study in its entirety: The collaborator samples originated in the United States, Italy and Spain and spanned the acute and convalescent phases of COVID-19. The material from the prospective study consisted of cDNA or gDNA derived from T cells, B-cell-depleted T cells, or PBMCs. Deeply sampled blood TCRbeta repertoires from subjects exposed to, actively infected with, or recovered from COVID-19 were included in the dataset. The repertoires were made available in a free public database intended to serve as a resource for research on the immune response to SARS-CoV-2. The samples were drawn from two sources: the first 160 participants of the ongoing ImmuneRACE study, and fewer than 1,500 subjects contributed by 6 global collaborators. Nearly every sample came with metadata listing a de-identified subject ID, COVID-19 status, age in years and sex. Where available, HLA class I and class II types were taken from metadata supplied by the sample provider and were not determined by assay-based typing. Paper-wide results and their limitations: How much clinical and demographic metadata was included differed by source and by participant, and the metadata was provided uncurated.

The specimen sequenced was peripheral blood. This sequence originates from a human donor in a cohort sampled during active COVID-19.

In nucleotide form, the sequence is TGTGCCAGCAGCTTAGTCCGGAACACCGGGGAGCTGTTTTTT. Protein translation: CASSLVRNTGELFF. Recombination joined TRBV7-2 with TRBJ2-2, with no confidently assigned D gene. V sheds 1 base and J sheds 1 base, leaving 4 bases between their ends. Counted from cysteine to phenylalanine, this CDR3 has 14 amino acids. Only the CDR3 portion is preserved as DNA: 42 bases, with reading frame beginning at the first base. The germline V gene sets CDR1 to SGHTA and CDR2 to FQGNSA.